This TCR beta chain was captured by sequencing in a study of blood T cell repertoires in COVID-19. For the study at large: Collection of acute and convalescent COVID-19 samples took place in the United States, Italy and Spain. The cDNA or gDNA used as material had been derived from T cells, B-cell-depleted T cells, or PBMCs.

In the original workflow: By means of reference gene primer amplification, nucleated cell counts were estimated. The method was immunoSEQ multiplex PCR; TCRdb's version includes in-frame clones alone and lacks a portion of them. That table supplies the V and J calls and clone size; D and trimming were determined from the DNA. The sample includes approximately 170,000 clones, about four fifths of them seen just once. The CDR3 consists of 14 residues. CDR1 is GTSNPN and CDR2 is SVGIG in the germline V gene (reference sequence). Germline trimming cut 5 bases from V and 3 bases from J; bases unmatched to any gene: 7.

This TCR came from a human donor with acute or convalescent COVID-19. The donor label of this sample is uncertain. The rearrangement uses TRBV30 and TRBJ2-1; 7 bases map to TRBD2. The sample comprised peripheral blood. This chain's CDR3 is CAWAGRGIYNEQFF. CDR3 coding DNA: TGTGCCTGGGCAGGGCGGGGGATCTACAATGAGCAGTTCTTC.